The clone carrying this T cell receptor (beta chain) was seen a few times. The data derive from a study of blood T cell repertoires in COVID-19. Method: immunoSEQ multiplex PCR; TCRdb's copy keeps in-frame clones and lacks some. The table shows tens of thousands of clones, with around 84% occurring only once. The CDR3 is made up of 14 amino acids. V lost 3 bases to trimming and J lost 7 bases, with 15 bases between them. Germline V gene sequence: CDR1 LNHDA, CDR2 SQIVND (reference sequence). This chain links TRBV19 with TRBJ1-2; D not certain. The source material was peripheral blood. The TCR was taken from a man older than 75 with acute or convalescent COVID-19. The CDR3 region has the DNA TGTGCCAGTAGTATCCCCGGGATCGCGGGTGGCTACACCTTC. Protein: CASSIPGIAGGYTF.